This is a list of T cell receptor beta chains from one sample in a study of T and B cells in COVID-19 patients. TCRdb processed the multiplex PCR reads anew with MiXCR; each CDR3 protein has one entry. The table shows about 14,000 distinct CDR3 sequences, with under 35% occurring only once. The sequencing input was blood. These receptors were obtained from a human donor who had recovered from COVID-19. The CDR3 runs from the conserved cysteine through the conserved F or W. Each record gives: CDR3 length, D gene, J gene, V gene, clone size, CDR3 DNA, CDR3 protein. A D gene is named only where the DNA matches it firmly. A clone size is listed for some rows: how often the clone was seen (once, few, many), or a class if it is expanded.

15	-	TRBJ1-2	TRBV12-3/TRBV12-4	few	TGTGCCAGCAGTTTAGGGGACAAACAAAGGAGTGGCTACACCTTC	CASSLGDKQRSGYTF
17	TRBD2	TRBJ2-5	TRBV19	-	TGTGCCAGTAGTCCCGGGACTAGCGGGGGACTCCAAGAGACCCAGTACTTC	CASSPGTSGGLQETQYF
16	TRBD2	TRBJ2-1	TRBV19	medium-sized	TGTGCCAGTAAGGGCCCTTGGGGCAGGGAGGGCAATGAGCAGTTCTTC	CASKGPWGREGNEQFF
17	TRBD2	TRBJ2-2	TRBV4-3	-	TGCGCCAGCAGCCAAGTATTAGCGGGCATAGGGACCGGGGAGCTGTTTTTT	CASSQVLAGIGTGELFF
13	-	TRBJ2-5	TRBV12-3/TRBV12-4	few	TGTGCCAGTTCTCCTCGGGAGAGGTCGACCCAGTACTTC	CASSPRERSTQYF
15	-	TRBJ2-6	TRBV11-2	-	TGTGCCAGCAGCCTAGGGGCTGGTGGGGCCAACGTCCTGACTTTC	CASSLGAGGANVLTF
14	TRBD2	TRBJ2-2	TRBV12-3/TRBV12-4	many	TGTGCCAGCAGCCCCGGGACTAGCACCGGGGAGCTGTTTTTT	CASSPGTSTGELFF
20	-	TRBJ1-2	TRBV12-3/TRBV12-4	few	TGTGCCAGCAGTTTAGCGCCCCGATTTGGGACGGCTGCTAGGGAGGCTGGCTACACCTTC	CASSLAPRFGTAAREAGYTF
12	TRBD1	TRBJ1-2	TRBV29-1	many	TGCAGCGCGGGACAGGGGGTATATGGCTACACCTTC	CSAGQGVYGYTF
16	TRBD2	TRBJ2-5	TRBV30	many	TGTGCCTGGAGTGGGACTAGCGGGAGAAATCAAGAGACCCAGTACTTC	CAWSGTSGRNQETQYF
12	-	TRBJ1-5	TRBV6-2/TRBV6-3	few	TGTGCCAGCAGTTACTCGGGGTTGCCCCAGCATTTT	CASSYSGLPQHF
12	-	TRBJ2-7	TRBV27	medium-sized	TGTGCCAGCAGAAAAAGAGGCTACGAGCAGTACTTC	CASRKRGYEQYF
13	-	TRBJ2-1	TRBV6-5	many	TGTGCCAGCACCAACTTTAGGGAGAATGAGCAGTTCTTC	CASTNFRENEQFF
13	-	TRBJ1-1	TRBV29-1	medium-sized	TGCAGCGGTGCGATGACAGGGAACACTGAAGCTTTCTTT	CSGAMTGNTEAFF
13	TRBD2	TRBJ2-1	TRBV30	medium-sized	TGTGCCTGGAGCTCAGCGGGGTACAATGAGCAGTTCTTC	CAWSSAGYNEQFF
17	TRBD2	TRBJ2-7	TRBV27	-	TGTGCCAGCAGTTTATTAGGGAGCGGGGGGAGCTCCTACGAGCAGTACTTC	CASSLLGSGGSSYEQYF
16	TRBD1	TRBJ2-2	TRBV6-5	medium-sized	TGTGCCAGCACCGACTGGGACAGACAAAACACCGGGGAGCTGTTTTTT	CASTDWDRQNTGELFF
14	-	TRBJ2-7	TRBV7-6	few	TGTGCCAGCAGCCCCCCTCGGGCCAGCTACGAGCAGTACTTC	CASSPPRASYEQYF
13	TRBD2	TRBJ2-1	TRBV5-6	many	TGTGCCAGCACTCCCGGGACTAGGAATGAGCAGTTCTTC	CASTPGTRNEQFF
14	TRBD1	TRBJ2-7	TRBV5-4	few	TGTGCCAGCAGTTACAGGGGAGTGGGTTTCCAGCAGTACTTC	CASSYRGVGFQQYF
11	-	TRBJ2-3	TRBV6-5	medium-sized	TGTGCCAGCAGAGACCGCCTAACGCAGTATTTT	CASRDRLTQYF
14	-	TRBJ1-4	TRBV6-5	medium-sized	TGTGCCAGCAGTTACTCGAGTGAGAGGGAAAAACTGTTTTTT	CASSYSSEREKLFF
11	-	TRBJ2-1	TRBV5-6	few	TGTGCCAGCAGCTCAAGGAATGAGCAGTTCTTC	CASSSRNEQFF
21	-	TRBJ1-6	TRBV27	-	TGTGCCAGCAGTGGGGGGGAAACTTCTCAGGGACCCAACTCCTATAATTCACCCCTCCACTTT	CASSGGETSQGPNSYNSPLHF
13	-	TRBJ2-2	TRBV24-1	few	TGTGCCACCAGTGAGAGGAGCACCGGGGAGCTGTTTTTT	CATSERSTGELFF
15	-	TRBJ2-3	TRBV5-1	few	TGCGCCAGCAGCGCGGCTAGTACTGGCACAGATACGCAGTATTTT	CASSAASTGTDTQYF
14	TRBD1	TRBJ1-1	TRBV6-5	few	TGTGCCAGCGCAAACCGGGACAGGGGGACTGAAGCTTTCTTT	CASANRDRGTEAFF